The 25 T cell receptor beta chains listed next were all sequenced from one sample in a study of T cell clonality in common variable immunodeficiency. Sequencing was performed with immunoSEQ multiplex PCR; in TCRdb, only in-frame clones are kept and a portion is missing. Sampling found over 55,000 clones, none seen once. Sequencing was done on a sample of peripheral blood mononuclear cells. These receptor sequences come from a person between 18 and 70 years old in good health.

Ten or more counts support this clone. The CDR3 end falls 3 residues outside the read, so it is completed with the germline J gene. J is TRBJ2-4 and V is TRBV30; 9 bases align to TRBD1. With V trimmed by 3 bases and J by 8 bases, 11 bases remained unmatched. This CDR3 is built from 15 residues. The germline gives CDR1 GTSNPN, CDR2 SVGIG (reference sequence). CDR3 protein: CAWRPSGQGKDIQYF. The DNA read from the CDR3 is TGTGCCTGGAGACCGTCGGGACAGGGAAAAGACATT.

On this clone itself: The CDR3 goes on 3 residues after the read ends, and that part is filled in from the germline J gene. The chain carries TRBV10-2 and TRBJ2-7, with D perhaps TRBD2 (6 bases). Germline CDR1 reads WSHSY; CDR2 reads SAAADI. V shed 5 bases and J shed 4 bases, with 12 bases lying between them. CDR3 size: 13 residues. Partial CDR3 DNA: TGCGCCAGCAGTTTTAGCGGAAAGTACGAG. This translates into CASSFSGKYE. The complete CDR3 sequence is CASSFSGKYEQYF.

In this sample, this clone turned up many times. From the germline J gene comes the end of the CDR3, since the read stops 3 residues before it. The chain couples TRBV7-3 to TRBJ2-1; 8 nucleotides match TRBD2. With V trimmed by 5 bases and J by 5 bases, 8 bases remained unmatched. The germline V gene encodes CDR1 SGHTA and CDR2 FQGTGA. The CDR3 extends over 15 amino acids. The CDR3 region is CASSLQREPDNEQFF. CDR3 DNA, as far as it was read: TGTGCCAGCAGCCTCCAGCGGGAGCCTGACAATGAG.

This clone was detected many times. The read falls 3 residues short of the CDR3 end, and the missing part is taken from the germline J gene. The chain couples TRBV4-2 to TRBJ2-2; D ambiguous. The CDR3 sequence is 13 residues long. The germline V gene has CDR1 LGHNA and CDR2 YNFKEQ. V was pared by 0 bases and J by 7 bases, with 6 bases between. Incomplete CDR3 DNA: TGTGCCAGCAGCCAAGATACAGTCGGGGAG. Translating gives CASSQDTVGE. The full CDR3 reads CASSQDTVGELFF.

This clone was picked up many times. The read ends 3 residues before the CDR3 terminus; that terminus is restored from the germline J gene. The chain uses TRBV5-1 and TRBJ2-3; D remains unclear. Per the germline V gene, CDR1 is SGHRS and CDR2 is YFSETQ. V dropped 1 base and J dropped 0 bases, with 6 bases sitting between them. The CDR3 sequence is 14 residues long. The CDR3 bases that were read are TGCGCCAGCAGCTTGTTGGGCAGCACAGATACG. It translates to CASSLLGSTDT. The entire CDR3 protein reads CASSLLGSTDTQYF. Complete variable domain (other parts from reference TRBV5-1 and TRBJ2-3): KAGVTQTPRYLIKTRGQQVTLSCSPISGHRSVSWYQQTPGQGLQFLFEYFSETQRNKGNFPGRFSGRQFSNSRSEMNVSTLELGDSALYLCASSLLGSTDTQYFGPGTRLTVL.

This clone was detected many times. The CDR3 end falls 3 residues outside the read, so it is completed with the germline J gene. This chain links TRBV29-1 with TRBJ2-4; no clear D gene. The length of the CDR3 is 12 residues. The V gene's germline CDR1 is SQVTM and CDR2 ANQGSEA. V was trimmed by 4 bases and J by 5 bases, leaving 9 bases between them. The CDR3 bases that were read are TGCAGCGTTGGTGGGCAGGAAAACATT. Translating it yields CSVGGQENI. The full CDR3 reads CSVGGQENIQYF.

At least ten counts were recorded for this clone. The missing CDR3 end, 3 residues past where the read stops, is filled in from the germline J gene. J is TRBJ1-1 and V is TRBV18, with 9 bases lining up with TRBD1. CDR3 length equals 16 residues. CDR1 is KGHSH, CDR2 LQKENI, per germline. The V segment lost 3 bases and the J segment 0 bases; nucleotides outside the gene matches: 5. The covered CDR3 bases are TGTGCCAGCTCACCCCGGGACAGGGACATGAACACTGAA. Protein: CASSPRDRDMNTE. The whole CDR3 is CASSPRDRDMNTEAFF.

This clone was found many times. Partial CDR3 DNA: TGCAGTGCTAGGGGGACAGGCAAAACGGCCTACGAG. Its translation is CSARGTGKTAYE. The CDR3 in full is CSARGTGKTAYEQYF. The chain has TRBV20-1 and TRBJ2-7; 8 positions agree with TRBD1. The read ends 3 residues before the CDR3 terminus; that terminus is restored from the germline J gene. The CDR3 totals 15 residues. With V trimmed by 3 bases and J by 2 bases, 9 bases remained unmatched. Germline CDR1 is DFQATT and CDR2 is SNEGSKA (reference sequence).

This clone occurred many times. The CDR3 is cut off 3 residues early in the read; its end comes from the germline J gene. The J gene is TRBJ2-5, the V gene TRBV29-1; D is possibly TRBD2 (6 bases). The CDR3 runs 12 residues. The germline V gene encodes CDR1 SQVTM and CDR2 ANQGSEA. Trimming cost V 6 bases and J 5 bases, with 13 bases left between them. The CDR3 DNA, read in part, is TGCAGCGTGGCCCCTGCGGGGGAGACC. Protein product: CSVAPAGET. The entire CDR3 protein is CSVAPAGETQYF.

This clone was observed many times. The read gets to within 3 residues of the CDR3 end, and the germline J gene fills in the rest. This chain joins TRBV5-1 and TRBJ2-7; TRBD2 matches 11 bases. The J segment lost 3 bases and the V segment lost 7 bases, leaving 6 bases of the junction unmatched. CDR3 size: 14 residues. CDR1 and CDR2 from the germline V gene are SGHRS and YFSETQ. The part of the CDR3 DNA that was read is TGCGCCAGCCGCGAGACTAGCGGGATCTACGAG. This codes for CASRETSGIYE. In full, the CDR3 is CASRETSGIYEQYF. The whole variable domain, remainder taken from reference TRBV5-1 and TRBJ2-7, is KAGVTQTPRYLIKTRGQQVTLSCSPISGHRSVSWYQQTPGQGLQFLFEYFSETQRNKGNFPGRFSGRQFSNSRSEMNVSTLELGDSALYLCASRETSGIYEQYFGPGTRLTVT.

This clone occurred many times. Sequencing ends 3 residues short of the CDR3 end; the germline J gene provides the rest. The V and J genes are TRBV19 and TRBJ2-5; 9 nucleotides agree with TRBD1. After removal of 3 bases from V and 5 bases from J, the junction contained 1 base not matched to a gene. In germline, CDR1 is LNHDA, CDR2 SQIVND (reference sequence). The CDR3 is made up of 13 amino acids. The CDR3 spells CASSMTGGETQYF. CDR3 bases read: TGTGCCAGTAGTATGACAGGGGGTGAGACC.

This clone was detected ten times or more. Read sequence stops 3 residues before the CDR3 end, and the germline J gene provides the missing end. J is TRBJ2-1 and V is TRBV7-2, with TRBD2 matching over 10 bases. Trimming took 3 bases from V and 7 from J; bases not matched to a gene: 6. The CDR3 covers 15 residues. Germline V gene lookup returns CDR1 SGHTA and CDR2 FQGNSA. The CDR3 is CASSFVLAGANEQFF. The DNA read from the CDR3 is TGTGCCAGCAGCTTTGTCCTAGCGGGAGCAAATGAG.

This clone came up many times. The CDR3 DNA, read in part, is TGTGCCAGCAGCCGAGGCTACAATGAG. This sequence encodes CASSRGYNE. The entire CDR3 reads CASSRGYNEQFF. The chain couples TRBV3-1 (or the pseudogene TRBV3-2) to TRBJ2-1; D gene ambiguous. The CDR3 extends 3 residues past the end of the read, so its final part is completed from the germline J gene. The V gene's germline CDR1 is LGHDT and CDR2 YNNKEL (reference sequence). The CDR3 runs 12 residues. V was pared by 4 bases and J by 3 bases, with 4 bases between.

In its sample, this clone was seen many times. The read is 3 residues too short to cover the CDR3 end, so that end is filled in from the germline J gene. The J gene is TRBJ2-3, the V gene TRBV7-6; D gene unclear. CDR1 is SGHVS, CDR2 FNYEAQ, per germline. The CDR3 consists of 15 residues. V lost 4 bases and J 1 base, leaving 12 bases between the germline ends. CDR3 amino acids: CASSSQAPGTDTQYF. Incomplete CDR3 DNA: TGTGCCAGCAGCTCTCAAGCGCCAGGCACAGATACG.

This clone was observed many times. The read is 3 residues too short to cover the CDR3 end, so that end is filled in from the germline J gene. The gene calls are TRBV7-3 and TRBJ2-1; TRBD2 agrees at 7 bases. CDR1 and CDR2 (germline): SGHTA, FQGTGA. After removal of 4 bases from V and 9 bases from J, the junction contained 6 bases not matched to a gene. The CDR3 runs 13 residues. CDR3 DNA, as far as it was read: TGTGCCAGCAGCTACACATGGACTAGTGAG. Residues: CASSYTWTSE. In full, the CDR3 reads CASSYTWTSEQFF.

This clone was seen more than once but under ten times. This CDR3 reads CASSSPGTEFYEQYF. The CDR3 bases that were read are TGTGCCAGCAGCTCGCCCGGGACAGAGTTCTACGAG. The chain is built from TRBV11-3 and TRBJ2-7; the match to TRBD1 covers 7 bases. The sequenced fragment ends 3 residues before the CDR3 boundary, so the rest is inferred from the germline J gene. The CDR3 contains 15 residues. V shed 4 bases, J shed 3 bases, and the junction held 9 bases outside the gene matches. The germline V gene encodes CDR1 SGHNT and CDR2 YENEEA.

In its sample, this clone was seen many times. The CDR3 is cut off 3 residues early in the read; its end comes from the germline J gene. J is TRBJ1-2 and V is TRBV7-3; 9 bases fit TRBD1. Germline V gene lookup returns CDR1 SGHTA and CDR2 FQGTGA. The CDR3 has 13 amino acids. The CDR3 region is CASSPGTGRGYTF. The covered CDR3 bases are TGTGCCAGCAGCCCTGGGACAGGGCGCGGC.

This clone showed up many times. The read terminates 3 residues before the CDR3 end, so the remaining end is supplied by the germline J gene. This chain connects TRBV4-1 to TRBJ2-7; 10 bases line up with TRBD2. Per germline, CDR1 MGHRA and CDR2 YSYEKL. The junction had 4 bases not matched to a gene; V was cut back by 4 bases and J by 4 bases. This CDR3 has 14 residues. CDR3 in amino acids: CASSPRTSGYEQYF. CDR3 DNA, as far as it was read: TGCGCCAGCAGCCCCAGGACTAGCGGTTACGAG.

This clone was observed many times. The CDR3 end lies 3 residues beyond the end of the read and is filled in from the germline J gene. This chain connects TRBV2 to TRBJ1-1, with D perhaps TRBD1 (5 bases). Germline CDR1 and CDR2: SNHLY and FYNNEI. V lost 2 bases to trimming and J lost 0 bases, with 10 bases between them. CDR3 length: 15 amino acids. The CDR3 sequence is CASSESTAMNTEAFF. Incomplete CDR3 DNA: TGTGCCAGCAGTGAATCGACAGCGATGAACACTGAA.

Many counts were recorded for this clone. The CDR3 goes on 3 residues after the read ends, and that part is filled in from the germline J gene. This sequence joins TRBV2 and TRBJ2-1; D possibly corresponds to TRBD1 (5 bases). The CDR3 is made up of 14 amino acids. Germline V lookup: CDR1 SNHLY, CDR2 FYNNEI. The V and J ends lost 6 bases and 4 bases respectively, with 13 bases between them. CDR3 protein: CASRDRTGYNEQFF. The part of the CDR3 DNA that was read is TGTGCCAGCAGAGACAGAACCGGTTACAATGAG. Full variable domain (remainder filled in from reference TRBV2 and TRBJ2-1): EPEVTQTPSHQVTQMGQEVILRCVPISNHLYFYWYRQILGQKVEFLVSFYNNEISEKSEIFDDQFSVERPDGSNFTLKIRSTKLEDSAMYFCASRDRTGYNEQFFGPGTRLTVL.

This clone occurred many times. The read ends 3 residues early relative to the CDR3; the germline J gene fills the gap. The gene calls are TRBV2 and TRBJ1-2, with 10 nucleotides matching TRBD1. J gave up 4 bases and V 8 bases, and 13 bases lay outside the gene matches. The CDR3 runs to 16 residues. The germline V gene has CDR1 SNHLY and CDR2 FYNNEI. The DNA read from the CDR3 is TGTGCCAGCGCTGGACAGGGGGGAGGCAAGGGCTATGGC. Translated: CASAGQGGGKGYG. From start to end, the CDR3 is CASAGQGGGKGYGYTF.

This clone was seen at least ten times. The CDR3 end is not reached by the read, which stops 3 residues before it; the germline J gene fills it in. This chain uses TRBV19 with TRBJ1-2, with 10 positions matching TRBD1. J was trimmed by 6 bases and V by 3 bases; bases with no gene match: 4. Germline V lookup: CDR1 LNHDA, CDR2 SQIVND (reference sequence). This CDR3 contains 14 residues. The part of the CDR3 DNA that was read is TGTGCCAGTAGTATCCCCGGACAGGGGGATGGC. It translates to CASSIPGQGDG. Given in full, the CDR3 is CASSIPGQGDGYTF.

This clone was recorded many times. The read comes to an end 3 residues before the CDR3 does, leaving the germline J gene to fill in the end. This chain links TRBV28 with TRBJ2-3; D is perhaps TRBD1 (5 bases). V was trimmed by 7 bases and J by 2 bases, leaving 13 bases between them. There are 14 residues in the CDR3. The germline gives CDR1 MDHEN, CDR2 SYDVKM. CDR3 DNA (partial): TGTGCCAGCACTGCGTTAGGGGACACAGATACG. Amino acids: CASTALGDTDT. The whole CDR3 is CASTALGDTDTQYF. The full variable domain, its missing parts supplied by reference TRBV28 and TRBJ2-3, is DVKVTQSSRYLVKRTGEKVFLECVQDMDHENMFWYRQDPGLGLRLIYFSYDVKMKEKGDIPEGYSVSREKKERFSLILESASTNQTSMYLCASTALGDTDTQYFGPGTRLTVL.

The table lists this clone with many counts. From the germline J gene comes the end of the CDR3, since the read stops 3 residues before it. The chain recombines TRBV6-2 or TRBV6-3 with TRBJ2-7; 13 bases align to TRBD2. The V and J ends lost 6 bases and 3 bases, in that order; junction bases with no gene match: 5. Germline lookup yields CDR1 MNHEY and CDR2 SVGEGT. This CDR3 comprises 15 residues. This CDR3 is CASRRTSGGLYEQYF. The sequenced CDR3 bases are TGTGCCAGCAGGCGGACTAGCGGGGGACTCTACGAG.

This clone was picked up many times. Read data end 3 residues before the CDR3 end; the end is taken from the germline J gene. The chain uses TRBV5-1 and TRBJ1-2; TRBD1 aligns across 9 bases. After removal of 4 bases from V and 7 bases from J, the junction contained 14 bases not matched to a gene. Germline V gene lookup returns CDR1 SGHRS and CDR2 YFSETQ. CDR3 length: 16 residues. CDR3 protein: CASSGNPGQGLTGYTF. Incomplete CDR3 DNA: TGCGCCAGCAGCGGAAACCCGGGACAGGGTCTTACTGGC.